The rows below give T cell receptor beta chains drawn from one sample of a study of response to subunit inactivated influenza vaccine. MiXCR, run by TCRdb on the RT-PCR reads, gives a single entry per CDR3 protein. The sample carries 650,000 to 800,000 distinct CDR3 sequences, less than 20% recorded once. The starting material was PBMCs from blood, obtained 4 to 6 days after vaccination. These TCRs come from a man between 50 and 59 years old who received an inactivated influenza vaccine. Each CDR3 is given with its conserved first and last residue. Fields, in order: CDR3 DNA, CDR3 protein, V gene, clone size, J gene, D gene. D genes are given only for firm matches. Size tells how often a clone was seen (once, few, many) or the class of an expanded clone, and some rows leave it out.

cdr3_nt: TGTGCCAGCAGGGAGAGCGGGGGGTTCTACGAGCAGTACTTC
cdr3_aa: CASRESGGFYEQYF
v_call: TRBV2
clone_size: few
j_call: TRBJ2-7
d_call: TRBD2

cdr3_nt: TGTGCCAGCAGTTTATCTAGGGGGTTAGGCACCGGGGAGCTGTTTTTT
cdr3_aa: CASSLSRGLGTGELFF
v_call: TRBV27
clone_size: .
j_call: TRBJ2-2
d_call: .

cdr3_nt: TGCAGCGTTGACGGAGCGGGGCGAGCAGATACGCAGTATTTT
cdr3_aa: CSVDGAGRADTQYF
v_call: TRBV29-1
clone_size: many
j_call: TRBJ2-3
d_call: TRBD2

cdr3_nt: TGCAGTGCTGGGTCGATGAACAATGAGCAGTTCTTC
cdr3_aa: CSAGSMNNEQFF
v_call: TRBV20-1
clone_size: .
j_call: TRBJ2-1
d_call: .

cdr3_nt: TGTGCCAGCAGTGGAAGTTGGAGACGGAATGAGCAGTTCTTC
cdr3_aa: CASSGSWRRNEQFF
v_call: TRBV6-1
clone_size: few
j_call: TRBJ2-1
d_call: .

cdr3_nt: TGTGCCAGCAGCCAAGACCAAGGTGGGCCCCAGCATTTT
cdr3_aa: CASSQDQGGPQHF
v_call: TRBV4-2
clone_size: .
j_call: TRBJ1-5
d_call: .

cdr3_nt: TGCAGTGCTACGGGACAGGGGGTTTATCAGCCCCAGCATTTT
cdr3_aa: CSATGQGVYQPQHF
v_call: TRBV20-1
clone_size: few
j_call: TRBJ1-5
d_call: TRBD1

cdr3_nt: TGTGCCAGCAGTAGGGAGCAAAAGCAGTTCTTC
cdr3_aa: CASSREQKQFF
v_call: TRBV7-2
clone_size: .
j_call: TRBJ2-1
d_call: .

cdr3_nt: TGCGCCAGCAGCCAAGCGGACGGGGGCGGCCTTGGCTACACCTTC
cdr3_aa: CASSQADGGGLGYTF
v_call: TRBV4-3
clone_size: once
j_call: TRBJ1-2
d_call: .

cdr3_nt: TGCAGCGTTGCGAACCCAGGCCGAAATGAAAAACTGTTTTTT
cdr3_aa: CSVANPGRNEKLFF
v_call: TRBV29-1
clone_size: .
j_call: TRBJ1-4
d_call: .

cdr3_nt: TGCGCCAGCAGCCAGGGCCACAGTGAGCAGTTCTTC
cdr3_aa: CASSQGHSEQFF
v_call: TRBV4-1
clone_size: .
j_call: TRBJ2-1
d_call: .

cdr3_nt: TGTGCCAGCAGTGGTCGGACAGGGGAGACCGGGGAGCTGTTTTTT
cdr3_aa: CASSGRTGETGELFF
v_call: TRBV6-1
clone_size: few
j_call: TRBJ2-2
d_call: TRBD1

cdr3_nt: TGTGCCAGCAGCTTCACCCTAGCGGGGGGTACCGGCGAGCAGTACTTC
cdr3_aa: CASSFTLAGGTGEQYF
v_call: TRBV7-9
clone_size: .
j_call: TRBJ2-7
d_call: TRBD2

cdr3_nt: TGTGCCAGCAGTGCCGCAGGGGGCTCCTACAATGAGCAGTTCTTC
cdr3_aa: CASSAAGGSYNEQFF
v_call: TRBV6-1
clone_size: few
j_call: TRBJ2-1
d_call: TRBD1

cdr3_nt: TGTGCCAGCAGCCGGACTAGCGGGAGGGGCCGTGAGCAGTTCTTC
cdr3_aa: CASSRTSGRGREQFF
v_call: TRBV7-2
clone_size: few
j_call: TRBJ2-1
d_call: TRBD2

cdr3_nt: TGTGCCATCAGTGGGGACAGGGCCCTCTATGGCTACACCTTC
cdr3_aa: CAISGDRALYGYTF
v_call: TRBV10-3
clone_size: many
j_call: TRBJ1-2
d_call: TRBD1

cdr3_nt: TGTGCCAGCAGTACTAAGCGGGGGGCCACAGATACGCAGTATTTT
cdr3_aa: CASSTKRGATDTQYF
v_call: TRBV6-5
clone_size: few
j_call: TRBJ2-3
d_call: TRBD2

cdr3_nt: TGCGCCAGCAGCCTAGTAGGGGCAAGTAATGAAAAACTGTTTTTT
cdr3_aa: CASSLVGASNEKLFF
v_call: TRBV4-1
clone_size: .
j_call: TRBJ1-4
d_call: .

cdr3_nt: TGTGCCATCAGTGAGTCGACTAGCGGAAACTACGAGCAGTACTTC
cdr3_aa: CAISESTSGNYEQYF
v_call: TRBV10-3
clone_size: .
j_call: TRBJ2-7
d_call: TRBD2

cdr3_nt: TGTGCCAGCAGCCCGACAGGGAGCGTGGACATTCAGTACTTC
cdr3_aa: CASSPTGSVDIQYF
v_call: TRBV4-2
clone_size: .
j_call: TRBJ2-4
d_call: TRBD1

cdr3_nt: TGCGCCAGCCAGCTTGGGGCCCGAATGCAAGAGACCCAGTACTTC
cdr3_aa: CASQLGARMQETQYF
v_call: TRBV5-1
clone_size: .
j_call: TRBJ2-5
d_call: .

cdr3_nt: TGTGCCAGCAGTGACCAACCTAGCGGGAGCTCCTACAATGAGCAGTTCTTC
cdr3_aa: CASSDQPSGSSYNEQFF
v_call: TRBV6-4
clone_size: .
j_call: TRBJ2-1
d_call: TRBD2

cdr3_nt: TGTGCCACCAGCAGAGGGCGGGGCACCGGGGAGCTGTTTTTT
cdr3_aa: CATSRGRGTGELFF
v_call: TRBV15
clone_size: .
j_call: TRBJ2-2
d_call: .

cdr3_nt: TGTGCCAGCAGCCGAACGGCGGGGGCCCCCGGGGAGCTGTTTTTT
cdr3_aa: CASSRTAGAPGELFF
v_call: TRBV12-3/TRBV12-4
clone_size: .
j_call: TRBJ2-2
d_call: .

cdr3_nt: TGCAGTGCTAGGGGCCTAGCGGGTGCCGGCAACACCGGGGAGCTGTTTTTT
cdr3_aa: CSARGLAGAGNTGELFF
v_call: TRBV20-1
clone_size: .
j_call: TRBJ2-2
d_call: TRBD2

cdr3_nt: TGTGCCACCAGCAGAGATCTTAGGGGGTCACCCCTCCACTTT
cdr3_aa: CATSRDLRGSPLHF
v_call: TRBV15
clone_size: .
j_call: TRBJ1-6
d_call: .

cdr3_nt: TGTGCCAGCAGAATCAGGCCAGGGCGGGAGACCCAGTACTTC
cdr3_aa: CASRIRPGRETQYF
v_call: TRBV28
clone_size: .
j_call: TRBJ2-5
d_call: .

cdr3_nt: TGTGCCAGTAGTACCTGGACAGGGGGAGATACGCAGTATTTT
cdr3_aa: CASSTWTGGDTQYF
v_call: TRBV19
clone_size: .
j_call: TRBJ2-3
d_call: TRBD1

cdr3_nt: TGCGCCAGCAGCCGTCGATTGAACACTGAAGCTTTCTTT
cdr3_aa: CASSRRLNTEAFF
v_call: TRBV4-1
clone_size: few
j_call: TRBJ1-1
d_call: .

cdr3_nt: TGCGCCAGCAGCCAAAGCGGGCCGCTCACTGAAGCTTTCTTT
cdr3_aa: CASSQSGPLTEAFF
v_call: TRBV4-3
clone_size: few
j_call: TRBJ1-1
d_call: .

cdr3_nt: TGCGCCAGCAGCCGGGACAGGGTGCCCGGGGAGCTGTTTTTT
cdr3_aa: CASSRDRVPGELFF
v_call: TRBV5-1
clone_size: few
j_call: TRBJ2-2
d_call: TRBD1

cdr3_nt: TGCAGCGTAGACGGACAGGGGACCTACGAGCAGTACTTC
cdr3_aa: CSVDGQGTYEQYF
v_call: TRBV29-1
clone_size: .
j_call: TRBJ2-7
d_call: TRBD1

cdr3_nt: TGTGCCAGCACGCTCCGGTCAGATACGCAGTATTTT
cdr3_aa: CASTLRSDTQYF
v_call: TRBV7-8
clone_size: .
j_call: TRBJ2-3
d_call: .

cdr3_nt: TGTGCCACCAGCAGAGATTCCGCGAACACCGGGGAGCTGTTTTTT
cdr3_aa: CATSRDSANTGELFF
v_call: TRBV15
clone_size: few
j_call: TRBJ2-2
d_call: .

cdr3_nt: TGTGCCACCAGTGATCCGGGACAGGGAGAGGGGTCCTACAATGAGCAGTTCTTC
cdr3_aa: CATSDPGQGEGSYNEQFF
v_call: TRBV24-1
clone_size: few
j_call: TRBJ2-1
d_call: TRBD1

cdr3_nt: TGTGCCATCGGGCCGGCGGGAGGGGGTTACAATGAGCAGTTCTTC
cdr3_aa: CAIGPAGGGYNEQFF
v_call: TRBV10-3
clone_size: .
j_call: TRBJ2-1
d_call: TRBD2

cdr3_nt: TGTGCCAGCAGCGCACTAGCGGGAGTGGGTGAGCAGTTCTTC
cdr3_aa: CASSALAGVGEQFF
v_call: TRBV4-2
clone_size: few
j_call: TRBJ2-1
d_call: TRBD2

cdr3_nt: TGCAGTGCTAGAGATGGGGACAGGGGGACCTACGAGCAGTACTTC
cdr3_aa: CSARDGDRGTYEQYF
v_call: TRBV20-1
clone_size: few
j_call: TRBJ2-7
d_call: TRBD1

cdr3_nt: TGTGCCAGCAAAACTAGCGGGATTAGGGATACGCAGTATTTT
cdr3_aa: CASKTSGIRDTQYF
v_call: TRBV28
clone_size: .
j_call: TRBJ2-3
d_call: TRBD2

cdr3_nt: TGTGCCAGCAGCTTGGACAGGGAGAGCTCTGGAAACACCATATATTTT
cdr3_aa: CASSLDRESSGNTIYF
v_call: TRBV7-6
clone_size: .
j_call: TRBJ1-3
d_call: TRBD1